This record covers a single TCR beta chain. The CDR3 covers 15 residues. Germline V CDR1 and CDR2: MNHEY, SVGAGI. With V trimmed by 5 bases and J by 7 bases, 9 bases remained unmatched. The data originate from a study of cytomegalovirus exposure and HLA in healthy donors. 13 Jbeta primers and 60 Vbeta primers were used for the PCR. The table came from immunoSEQ multiplex PCR; TCRdb's copy has only in-frame clones and leaves some out. This table has around 130,000 clones, more than 65% appearing once. J is TRBJ1-5 and V is TRBV6-5, with 9 positions matching TRBD1. Sequencing input: PBMCs. This clonotype originated in a young woman in good health and CMV-seronegative. The CDR3: CASSTGTGSIQPQHF. DNA for the CDR3: TGTGCCAGCAGTACCGGGACAGGGTCAATACAGCCCCAGCATTTT.